This T cell receptor (beta chain) was identified during a study of vaccination and CD4 T cells after COVID-19. The wider study: The control cultures got either a CEFX pool, an HIV-1 Nef pool, or no peptide at all. Study-level findings and limits: This study had few convalescent patients and no early post-infection samples. Although the median of SARS-CoV-2-reactive clonotypes rose from roughly 21 to 40, the change was not significant.

With the Oncomine TCR Beta short-read assay, DNA from cultured CD4+ T cells was sequenced. The genomic DNA was obtained from cultured CD4+ T cells by extraction with the QIAamp micro DNA kit. From the PCR reads, TCRdb called clonotypes with MiXCR, one entry per CDR3 protein. The data show about 7,900 distinct CDR3 sequences, more than 25% seen once. The CDR3 has 14 residues. Trimming stripped 3 bases from V and 2 bases from J, with 11 bases between. In germline, CDR1 is DFQATT, CDR2 SNEGSKA (reference sequence). Points on this clonotype: Its specificity is not known. A much larger clone lies a single base off, so this may be a read error. Because it lacks the conserved phenylalanine or tryptophan at the end, this CDR3 is likely a read error.

Documented treatment: roughly 11-day PBMC culture with coronavirus spike peptide pools or control peptides (ViraFEST assay). An unexposed donor provided the CD4+ T cells, which were collected before the COVID-19 pandemic (2011-2018). Researchers reported culturing 2 million or so PBMCs per well with around 10 IU/ml IL-2 and 9 to 10 ug/ml peptide pools. The receptor was derived from a human donor in good health. The V call is TRBV20-1, the J call TRBJ1-5; no clear D gene. Sequencing was performed on CD4+ T cells from blood, cultured in vitro. CDR3 nucleotide sequence: TGCAGTGCTAGGAACTACCTCGGCAATCAGCCCCAGCATTTA. Protein sequence: CSARNYLGNQPQHL.